Included here is one T cell receptor (beta chain) sequence, with context. Its antigen is unknown. The authors incorporated unique molecular identifiers into the TCR beta cDNA libraries. TCRdb called the PCR reads again in MiXCR, with one record for every CDR3 protein. The table has about 540,000 distinct CDR3 sequences, about a third seen once. This CDR3 region has 17 residues. The germline V gene has CDR1 MNHNS and CDR2 SASEGT. Trimming cost V 2 bases and J 10 bases; bases outside gene matches: 13. These data originate in a study of post-analysis software for immune sequencing data. Broader study findings: Patients showed TRBV5-6, TRBV5-1 and TRBV20-1 among five TRBV segments more frequent than in controls.

The J gene is TRBJ2-1, the V gene TRBV6-1; 11 positions match TRBD2. The TCR originated in a girl aged 2-17 years with multiple sclerosis. Sample: blood. The CDR3 here is CASSESGLAGGDGEQFF. The CDR3 DNA reads TGTGCCAGCAGTGAAAGTGGGCTAGCGGGGGGCGATGGGGAGCAGTTCTTC.